The 32 T cell receptor beta chains below were found in one sample sequenced in a study of CD8 T cells in Susac syndrome (dated by TCRdb to between 2017 and 2020). To prepare the library, the immunoSEQ multiplex PCR assay was applied. RNA was extracted using the RNeasy kit, and roughly 0.45 to 1 microgram was reverse transcribed with random hexamers. The public sequencing data were trimmed at Q25 with fastp and processed into clonotypes with MiXCR by TCRdb, which kept only in-frame beta chains. Rows matching on CDR3 protein sequence are summarized as one entry with the most common DNA and genes. In all, the sample holds some 130,000 distinct CDR3 sequences, and 95% of those were seen once. In total, the top ten clones hold around 0.2% of the sample. Sequencing was carried out using CD8+ T cells from PBMCs. The receptors shown here come from a human donor with Susac syndrome.

This chain uses TRBV3-1 with TRBJ2-7, with TRBD1 matching 8 bases. This CDR3 is built from 18 residues. V lost 4 bases to trimming and J lost 6 bases; unmatched junction nucleotides: 20. Per germline, CDR1 LGHDT and CDR2 YNNKEL (reference sequence). The CDR3 loop reads CASSPRKGGQGAWGEQYF. The CDR3 DNA is TGTGCCAGCAGCCCCCGAAAAGGAGGACAGGGAGCTTGGGGCGAGCAGTACTTC.

This chain connects TRBV9 to TRBJ2-7; 12 bases map to TRBD1. The V gene's germline CDR1 is SGDLS and CDR2 YYNGEE. The CDR3 is made up of 14 amino acids. The J segment lost 9 bases and the V segment lost 3 bases, leaving 7 bases of the junction unmatched. CDR3 region: CASSGSGTGGAQYF. CDR3 DNA: TGTGCCAGCAGCGGATCCGGGACAGGGGGCGCGCAGTACTTC.

The V call is TRBV27, the J call TRBJ1-3, with D maybe TRBD1 (6 bases). The CDR3 runs 15 residues. CDR1 and CDR2 from the germline V gene are MNHEY and SMNVEV (reference sequence). V was cut by 3 bases and J by 1 base, with 10 bases left in between. The CDR3 region is CASSLDTGSGNTIYF. CDR3 nucleotides: TGTGCCAGCAGTTTGGACACAGGGTCTGGAAACACCATATATTTT.

The chain employs TRBV5-6 and TRBJ1-3, with D hard to call. From germline, CDR1 is SGHDT and CDR2 YYEEEE. V lost 2 bases, J lost 0 bases, and 9 bases lay in between. This CDR3 is 15 amino acids long. CDR3 sequence reads: CASSLSRTSGNTIYF. CDR3 DNA: TGTGCCAGCAGCTTAAGCCGGACCTCTGGAAACACCATATATTTT.

V gene TRBV20-1 combines with J gene TRBJ2-1; either TRBD1 or TRBD2 may supply D (5 bases each). The V gene lost 7 bases and the J gene lost 9 bases, with 13 bases spanning the gap. This CDR3 is built from 11 residues. Germline CDR1 reads DFQATT; CDR2 reads SNEGSKA (reference sequence). The CDR3 loop is CSVARDGEQFF. CDR3 in DNA: TGCAGTGTAGCTAGGGACGGTGAGCAGTTCTTC.

This rearrangement joins TRBV5-1 to TRBJ2-5, with a tentative D call TRBD1 (5 bases). The germline V gene has CDR1 SGHRS and CDR2 YFSETQ. The CDR3 extends over 16 amino acids. Trimming shortened V by 4 bases and J by 1 base, and 17 bases separated the two germline ends. The CDR3 sequence: CASSPDQQASQETQYF. Here the CDR3 DNA reads TGCGCCAGCAGCCCAGATCAACAGGCCTCCCAAGAGACCCAGTACTTC.

J is TRBJ2-1 and V is TRBV7-6, with D possibly being TRBD2 (6 bases). Trimming cost V 0 bases and J 10 bases, with 13 bases left between them. Germline V gene sequence: CDR1 SGHVS, CDR2 FNYEAQ. CDR3 length: 14 residues. This chain's CDR3 is CASSLAGRFGEQFF. Here the CDR3 DNA reads TGTGCCAGCAGCTTAGCCGGGAGATTTGGGGAGCAGTTCTTC. The entire variable domain, with the rest obtained from reference TRBV7-6 and TRBJ2-1, is as follows: GAGVSQSPRYKVTKRGQDVALRCDPISGHVSLYWYRQALGQGPEFLTYFNYEAQQDKSGLPNDRFSAERPEGSISTLTIQRTEQRDSAMYRCASSLAGRFGEQFFGPGTRLTVL.

The chain recombines TRBV30 with TRBJ1-5; 7 nucleotides match TRBD1. The length of the CDR3 is 15 residues. Germline CDR1 GTSNPN, CDR2 SVGIG (reference sequence). After removal of 1 base from V and 0 bases from J, the junction contained 3 bases not matched to a gene. In nucleotides, the CDR3 is TGTGCCTGGAGTGAGGGGGCAGCTAGCAATCAGCCCCAGCATTTT. Its protein product is CAWSEGAASNQPQHF.

This clonotype was found a few times. The gene calls are TRBV9 and TRBJ1-2, with 7 bases that match TRBD1. This CDR3 comprises 13 residues. Germline lookup yields CDR1 SGDLS and CDR2 YYNGEE. Trimming removed 5 bases from V and 7 bases from J; junction bases left unmatched: 8. The CDR3 DNA reads as TGTGCCAGCAGATCTGACAGGGTCGGTGGCTACACCTTC. The encoded protein is CASRSDRVGGYTF.

This clonotype was seen a single time. The chain has TRBV9 and TRBJ2-5; 10 bases line up with TRBD2. CDR1 is SGDLS and CDR2 is YYNGEE in the germline V gene. V lost 3 bases to trimming and J lost 2 bases; unmatched junction nucleotides: 4. CDR3 length: 15 residues. The CDR3 loop reads CASSDPLAGQETQYF. CDR3 bases: TGTGCCAGCAGCGACCCACTAGCGGGACAAGAGACCCAGTACTTC.

The chain combines TRBV27 with TRBJ2-6; 10 bases agree with TRBD1. The CDR3 totals 19 residues. CDR1 MNHEY and CDR2 SMNVEV come from the germline V gene (reference sequence). V shed 5 bases, J shed 3 bases, and the junction held 13 bases outside the gene matches. The CDR3 DNA reads as TGTGCCAGCAGTCAACCCGGACAGGGGGTTTACTTTGGGGCCAACGTCCTGACTTTC. This gives the protein CASSQPGQGVYFGANVLTF.

The rearrangement links TRBV29-1 to TRBJ2-7; D is undetermined. CDR1 SQVTM and CDR2 ANQGSEA come from the germline V gene. The CDR3 loop spans 11 amino acids. V lost 3 bases to trimming and J lost 7 bases, with 10 bases between them. The CDR3 DNA is TGCAGCGTTGATTGGGAAGGGGAGCAGTACTTC. Its translation is CSVDWEGEQYF.

The chain employs TRBV27 and TRBJ1-5; D ambiguous. The V end lost 6 bases, the J end lost 0 bases, and 9 bases lay between the germline ends. The CDR3 consists of 14 residues. The germline V gene has CDR1 MNHEY and CDR2 SMNVEV (reference sequence). DNA of the CDR3: TGTGCCAGCAGCCCCGGGAGTAGCAATCAGCCCCAGCATTTT. Its translation: CASSPGSSNQPQHF.

The rearrangement joins TRBV15 to TRBJ2-1; TRBD2 matches at 10 bases. Germline V gives CDR1 LNHNV, CDR2 YYDKDF (reference sequence). V was clipped by 4 bases and J by 9 bases; unmatched bases: 12. The CDR3 runs to 16 residues. The DNA for the CDR3 is TGTGCCACCAGCAACCCTGGAACTAGCGGGAACCCTGAGCAGTTCTTC. This sequence encodes CATSNPGTSGNPEQFF.

The rearrangement links TRBV4-1 to TRBJ2-7; D possibly corresponds to TRBD2 (5 bases). V lost 2 bases and J lost 2, with 10 bases in between. This CDR3 contains 14 residues. CDR1 is MGHRA, CDR2 YSYEKL, per germline. This chain's CDR3 is CASSQFGGPYEQYF. CDR3 sequence (DNA): TGCGCCAGCAGCCAATTTGGCGGGCCCTACGAGCAGTACTTC.

The rearrangement links TRBV7-6 to TRBJ2-1; perhaps D is TRBD1 or TRBD2 (5 bases each). CDR1 is SGHVS and CDR2 is FNYEAQ in the germline V gene. V shed 1 base and J shed 5 bases, with 12 bases lying between them. This CDR3 has 15 residues. The CDR3 region is CASSLGQGVHNEQFF. The CDR3 nucleotides read TGTGCCAGCAGCTTAGGGCAGGGAGTACACAATGAGCAGTTCTTC.

This chain links TRBV3-1 with TRBJ2-1, with D unclear. Trimming shortened V by 1 base and J by 3 bases, and 4 bases separated the two germline ends. CDR3 length equals 13 residues. Germline V gene lookup returns CDR1 LGHDT and CDR2 YNNKEL (reference sequence). The CDR3 DNA is TGTGCCAGCAGCCAAGGTTACTACAATGAGCAGTTCTTC. This encodes CASSQGYYNEQFF.

This rearrangement joins TRBV12-3 or TRBV12-4 to TRBJ1-4; D gene uncertain. This CDR3 spans 12 amino acids. V was trimmed by 6 bases and J by 12 bases, leaving 14 bases between them. CDR3 in DNA: TGTGCCAGCAGCCCCGGGGTTCGGGAACTGTTTTTT. As protein: CASSPGVRELFF.

The chain employs TRBV30 and TRBJ1-1; a weak D match, TRBD1 (5 bases). Looked up from germline, CDR1 is GTSNPN and CDR2 is SVGIG (reference sequence). The CDR3 is made up of 13 amino acids. The germline V and J ends were trimmed by 3 bases and 4 bases, with 12 bases remaining between them. This CDR3 reads CAWRPGTFTEAFF. CDR3 DNA: TGTGCCTGGAGACCCGGGACCTTCACTGAAGCTTTCTTT.

The chain links TRBV11-2 to TRBJ2-3; maybe TRBD1 (6 bases). Per germline, CDR1 SGHAT and CDR2 FQNNGV. The CDR3 runs 16 residues. Trimming shortened V by 5 bases and J by 3 bases, and 18 bases separated the two germline ends. Here the CDR3 DNA reads TGTGCCAGCAGCCCCGAAATCCACAGGGCAACAGATACGCAGTATTTT. Translation: CASSPEIHRATDTQYF.

V gene TRBV10-3 combines with J gene TRBJ2-5, with D unclear. CDR1 and CDR2 (germline): ENHRY, SYGVKD. V was pared by 2 bases and J by 5 bases, with 3 bases between. CDR3 size: 11 residues. The CDR3 loop is CAISERETQYF. CDR3 DNA sequence: TGTGCCATCAGTGAGCGGGAGACCCAGTACTTC.

This chain uses TRBV9 with TRBJ1-1, with D possibly matching TRBD1 (5 bases). Germline V gene data show CDR1 as SGDLS and CDR2 as YYNGEE. Deletions cut 0 bases from V and 7 bases from J, with 10 bases between. The CDR3 is made up of 13 amino acids. CDR3 DNA: TGTGCCAGCAGCGTAGTAGGGAGGGGTGAAGCTTTCTTT. The encoded protein is CASSVVGRGEAFF.

V is TRBV12-3 or TRBV12-4 and J is TRBJ1-1; D not certain. V was clipped by 1 base and J by 5 bases, with 8 bases between them. The CDR3 is 13 amino acids. The DNA of the CDR3 is TGTGCCAGCAGTTTAGGGAAGAGGACTGAAGCTTTCTTT. Its protein product is CASSLGKRTEAFF.

V and J are TRBV5-4 and TRBJ2-7; possible D gene TRBD2, 5 bases. The CDR3 sequence is 12 residues long. The germline V and J ends were trimmed by 0 bases and 7 bases, with 8 bases remaining between them. CDR1 is SGHNT, CDR2 YYREEE, per germline (reference sequence). The CDR3 sequence: CASSLEPGEQYF. The CDR3 DNA is TGTGCCAGCAGCTTGGAACCGGGGGAGCAGTACTTC.

V usage is TRBV28 and J usage is TRBJ1-5; no definite D call. The CDR3 covers 14 residues. The germline gives CDR1 MDHEN, CDR2 SYDVKM. Trimming cost V 3 bases and J 0 bases, with 6 bases left between them. The CDR3 bases are TGTGCCAGCAGTTTTATCAGTAGCAATCAGCCCCAGCATTTT. It yields the protein CASSFISSNQPQHF.

The chain recombines TRBV3-1 with TRBJ1-2; D ambiguous. From germline, CDR1 is LGHDT and CDR2 YNNKEL (reference sequence). The V and J ends lost 1 base and 4 bases respectively, with 19 bases between them. The CDR3 is made up of 17 amino acids. Here the CDR3 DNA reads TGTGCCAGCAGCCAAGGTTTTTTCGAAGGGCCTAGCTATGGCTACACCTTC. As protein: CASSQGFFEGPSYGYTF.

The chain uses TRBV20-1 and TRBJ2-7; D is uncertain. The CDR3 has 13 residues. Germline CDR1 reads DFQATT; CDR2 reads SNEGSKA (reference sequence). CDR3 sequence reads: CSASDLSSYEQYF. DNA of the CDR3: TGCAGCGCTTCCGACTTGAGCTCCTACGAGCAGTACTTC.

This chain uses TRBV6-6 with TRBJ1-1; D is ambiguous. Trimming stripped 3 bases from V and 1 base from J, with 9 bases between. This CDR3 region has 14 residues. Germline-derived CDR1 and CDR2 are MNHNY and SVGAGI (reference sequence). CDR3 loop: CASSYEAGNTEAFF. The DNA of the CDR3 is TGTGCCAGCAGTTATGAGGCAGGGAACACTGAAGCTTTCTTT.

V is TRBV15 and J is TRBJ2-3; 7 nucleotides agree with TRBD1. CDR1 LNHNV and CDR2 YYDKDF come from the germline V gene (reference sequence). The CDR3 is 16 residues long. V gave up 1 base and J gave up 2 bases; unmatched junction bases: 6. CDR3 region: CATSRARGSHTDTQYF. The CDR3 DNA sequence: TGTGCCACCAGCAGAGCCAGGGGGTCCCACACAGATACGCAGTATTTT.

The chain uses TRBV2 and TRBJ2-7; D possibly corresponds to TRBD2 (5 bases). Trimming cost V 6 bases and J 6 bases, with 6 bases left between them. This CDR3 is built from 10 residues. The germline V gene encodes CDR1 SNHLY and CDR2 FYNNEI. The CDR3 spells CASSGGEQYF. Here the CDR3 DNA reads TGTGCCAGCAGCGGAGGCGAGCAGTACTTC.

The V and J genes are TRBV2 and TRBJ2-5; D is ambiguous. The CDR3 extends over 13 amino acids. Germline CDR1 SNHLY, CDR2 FYNNEI. Deletions cut 8 bases from V and 5 bases from J, with 15 bases between. This CDR3 reads CASWAPGWETQYF. In DNA, the CDR3 is TGTGCCAGCTGGGCCCCGGGTTGGGAGACCCAGTACTTC.

The CDR3 bases are TGTGCCAGCAGCCCGGATGGGCAAGACCATCAGCCCCAGCATTTT. Protein: CASSPDGQDHQPQHF. The chain combines TRBV5-8 with TRBJ1-5; no clear D gene. Germline lookup yields CDR1 SGHTS and CDR2 YDEGEE. The CDR3 contains 15 residues. Trimming pared 4 bases from V and 5 bases from J, leaving 16 bases between.